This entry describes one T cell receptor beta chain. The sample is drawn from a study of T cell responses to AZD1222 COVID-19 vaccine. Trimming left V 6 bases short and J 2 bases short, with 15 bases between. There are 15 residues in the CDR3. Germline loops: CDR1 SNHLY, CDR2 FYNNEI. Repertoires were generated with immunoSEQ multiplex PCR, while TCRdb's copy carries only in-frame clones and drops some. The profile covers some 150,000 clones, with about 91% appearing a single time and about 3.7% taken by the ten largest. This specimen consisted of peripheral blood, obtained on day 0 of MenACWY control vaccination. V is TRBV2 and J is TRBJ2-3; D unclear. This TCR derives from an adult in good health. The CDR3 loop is CASSMERPDTDTQYF. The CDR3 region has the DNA TGTGCCAGCAGCATGGAACGACCTGACACAGATACGCAGTATTTT.